This T cell receptor (beta chain) derives from a study of cytotoxic CD8 clonotypes in ibrutinib-treated CLL. CDR1 and CDR2 from the germline V gene are MNHEY and SVGAGI. Trimming cost V 7 bases and J 4 bases, with 16 bases left between them. CDR3 length: 14 residues. Produced via immunoSEQ multiplex PCR; TCRdb's table is partial and in-frame only. The top ten hold 43% of the sample, which has roughly 60,000 clones, around 68% seen once. Whole-study findings and limits: Measured clonality at baseline was greater than in age-matched healthy donors and tracked with circulating CD8+ T-cell counts.

Of note for this clone: Its antigen is currently unknown.

The sequenced sample was PBMCs, obtained after 12 months of ibrutinib treatment. This rearrangement joins TRBV6-5 to TRBJ1-1; unclear D gene. This sequence originates from a human donor with chronic lymphocytic leukemia. The DNA for the CDR3 is TGTGCCAGCACCGATGGGTCTTTTAGCACTGAAGCTTTCTTT. Translation: CASTDGSFSTEAFF.